This is a list of T cell receptor beta chains from one sample in a study of T cell responses to AZD1222 COVID-19 vaccine. Repertoires were generated with immunoSEQ multiplex PCR, while TCRdb's copy carries only in-frame clones and drops some. The data show some 110,000 clones, roughly 92% seen once. Here the sequenced sample was peripheral blood, taken 28 days after the second AZD1222 dose. The receptors were sampled from an adult who received the AZD1222 COVID-19 vaccine. The CDR3 runs from the conserved cysteine through the conserved F or W. Clone size is given for some rows only: seen once, a few or many times, or a class if the clone is expanded.

clone_size	v_call	j_call	cdr3_length	cdr3_aa
-	TRBV11-3	TRBJ2-1	15	CASSLGLAAYNEQFF
-	TRBV2	TRBJ1-1	14	CASLRVRGAPEAFF
-	TRBV6-6	TRBJ2-1	16	CASSYSSGRGLDEQFF
-	TRBV5-4	TRBJ1-1	15	CASSLAQGGNTEAFF
-	TRBV3-1/TRBV3-2	TRBJ2-7	18	CASSQARTRDRGQREQYF
-	TRBV5-4	TRBJ1-5	13	CAKIQGWDQPQHF
-	TRBV4-1	TRBJ1-2	14	CASSQVRQNYGYTF
-	TRBV5-1	TRBJ2-5	14	CASSFGQTQETQYF
few	TRBV27	TRBJ1-1	14	CASSQRTGSTEAFF
-	TRBV6-6	TRBJ1-2	12	CATRPGQNGYTF
few	TRBV18	TRBJ2-7	15	CASSPPIGQGYEQYF
-	TRBV28	TRBJ1-1	17	CASSEGWGDTLNTEAFF
-	TRBV19	TRBJ2-7	12	CASSILGGEQYF
-	TRBV6-5	TRBJ1-6	13	CATRGGVNSPLHF
few	TRBV2	TRBJ2-2	16	CASSDWVNANTGELFF
-	TRBV27	TRBJ2-7	13	CASGGVNYYEQYF
-	TRBV14	TRBJ1-2	14	CASSLGGQGAGYTF
-	TRBV27	TRBJ2-1	16	CASSPLGQGVYNEQFF
-	TRBV24-1	TRBJ1-4	12	CATILRREKLFF
-	TRBV5-5	TRBJ2-7	15	CASSLGLADNYEQYF
-	TRBV27	TRBJ1-5	16	CASSPLTGWSDQPQHF
once	TRBV27	TRBJ2-2	16	CASSFSWGTNTGELFF
-	TRBV18	TRBJ1-1	15	CASSPITGGDTEAFF
-	TRBV2	TRBJ1-4	14	CASSGGTGAEKLFF
-	TRBV27	TRBJ2-7	14	CASSGGRYYGEQYF
-	TRBV28	TRBJ1-4	14	CASSLGGANEKLFF
-	TRBV18	TRBJ2-5	13	CASSPTVQETQYF
-	TRBV7-3	TRBJ2-7	13	CASSFGVTYEQYF
-	TRBV15	TRBJ2-1	14	CATSREVAKREKFF
-	TRBV7-9	TRBJ2-5	16	CASSLGIGNLQETQYF
-	TRBV12-3/TRBV12-4	TRBJ2-7	13	CASSLSGTYEQYF
few	TRBV28	TRBJ2-1	17	CASSTTPGPRWDNEQFF
-	TRBV12-3/TRBV12-4	TRBJ1-6	13	CASSLKGNSPLHF
-	TRBV7-9	TRBJ1-1	14	CASSPQSSGTEAFF
-	TRBV11-2	TRBJ1-3	16	CASSLDHSLSGNTIYF
-	TRBV14	TRBJ2-1	15	CASSQEGGAYNEQFF
once	TRBV7-3	TRBJ1-3	16	CASSLGPPSSGNTIYF
-	TRBV7-9	TRBJ2-5	18	CASSPEGVLHKGGETQYF
-	TRBV7-2	TRBJ2-2	14	CASSGWTGSGELFF
-	TRBV11-2	TRBJ1-1	13	CASSFGGGTEAFF
-	TRBV9	TRBJ1-4	15	CASSVEDRINEKLFF
-	TRBV27	TRBJ2-1	14	CASSLGGLGDEQFF
-	TRBV15	TRBJ1-4	13	CATSQQENEKLFF
-	TRBV29-1	TRBJ1-6	12	CSVGQGEGPLHF
-	TRBV19	TRBJ2-3	16	CASSTVLGGGLDTQYF
-	TRBV29-1	TRBJ2-5	12	CSVSGGAETQYF
-	TRBV6-1	TRBJ1-3	15	CASSEVPDGRDTIYF
-	TRBV12-3/TRBV12-4	TRBJ2-1	13	CASSSGSYNEQFF
-	TRBV27	TRBJ2-1	14	CASKNSGSYNEQFF
-	TRBV19	TRBJ1-5	16	CASSIGLGTGDQPQHF
-	TRBV28	TRBJ1-5	13	CASRQDRGQPQHF
-	TRBV2	TRBJ2-3	16	CASSSLTGQGTDTQYF
few	TRBV7-8	TRBJ2-7	14	CASSLGDRVYEQYF
-	TRBV6-5	TRBJ1-6	15	CASRTNQGTSSPLHF
-	TRBV27	TRBJ2-2	14	CASSSPGVAGELFF